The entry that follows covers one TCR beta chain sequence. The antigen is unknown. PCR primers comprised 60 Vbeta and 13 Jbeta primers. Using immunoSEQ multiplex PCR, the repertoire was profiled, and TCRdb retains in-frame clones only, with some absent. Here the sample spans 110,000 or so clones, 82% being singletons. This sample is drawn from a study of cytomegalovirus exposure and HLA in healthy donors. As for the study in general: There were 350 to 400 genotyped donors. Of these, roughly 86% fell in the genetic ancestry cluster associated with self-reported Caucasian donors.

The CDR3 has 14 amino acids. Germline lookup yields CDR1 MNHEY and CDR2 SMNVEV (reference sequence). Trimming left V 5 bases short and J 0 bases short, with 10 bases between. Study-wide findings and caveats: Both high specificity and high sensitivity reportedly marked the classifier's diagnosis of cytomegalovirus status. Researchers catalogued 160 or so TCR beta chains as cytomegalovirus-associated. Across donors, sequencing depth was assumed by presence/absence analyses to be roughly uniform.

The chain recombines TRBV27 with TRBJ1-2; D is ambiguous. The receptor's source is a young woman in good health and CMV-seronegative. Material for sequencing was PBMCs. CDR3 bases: TGTGCCAGCAGTCTTACAGTGTCTAACTATGGCTACACCTTC. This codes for CASSLTVSNYGYTF.